This entry lists 7 T cell receptor beta chains sequenced from one sample in a study of lymphopenia after photon versus proton radiotherapy. The method was immunoSEQ multiplex PCR; TCRdb's version includes in-frame clones alone and lacks a portion of them. In the table there are 75,000 or so clones, around four fifths of which are singletons. The sequences come from peripheral blood, collected from a patient treated with proton-based radiotherapy. Receptor source: a man between 60 and 70 years old with pancreatic cancer.

The rearrangement links TRBV19 to TRBJ2-3, with D perhaps TRBD1 (6 bases). Germline-derived CDR1 and CDR2 are LNHDA and SQIVND (reference sequence). Trimming removed 4 bases at V and 5 bases at J, with 10 bases between. CDR3 size: 13 residues. The chain's CDR3 is CASSRDTGDTQYF. CDR3 nucleotides: TGTGCCAGTAGTAGGGACACTGGAGATACGCAGTATTTT. Filled out from reference TRBV19 and TRBJ2-3, the complete variable domain reads DGGITQSPKYLFRKEGQNVTLSCEQNLNHDAMYWYRQDPGQGLRLIYYSQIVNDFQKGDIAEGYSVSREKKESFPLTVTSAQKNPTAFYLCASSRDTGDTQYFGPGTRLTVL.

V usage is TRBV7-2 and J usage is TRBJ2-5; the D gene is possibly TRBD1 (7 bases). Trimming took 5 bases from V and 5 from J, leaving 12 bases between them. The germline V gene encodes CDR1 SGHTA and CDR2 FQGNSA. The CDR3 totals 13 residues. The DNA for the CDR3 is TGTGCCAGCAGCAGGACAGGAGGGGAGACCCAGTACTTC. As protein: CASSRTGGETQYF.

V and J are TRBV28 and TRBJ1-2, with TRBD1 matching 9 bases. Germline-derived CDR1 and CDR2 are MDHEN and SYDVKM. V trimming: 7 bases; J trimming: 7 bases; junction bases outside the gene matches: 10. The CDR3 is made up of 14 amino acids. CDR3 coding DNA: TGTGCCAGCATTAGGGGACAGGGTGGCTCTGGCTACACCTTC. This codes for CASIRGQGGSGYTF.

The chain links TRBV5-1 to TRBJ2-7; 9 positions agree with TRBD2. The junction had 10 bases not matched to a gene; V was cut back by 4 bases and J by 5 bases. CDR1 and CDR2 from the germline V gene are SGHRS and YFSETQ. This CDR3 region has 15 residues. This CDR3 reads CASSVVGSGSHEQYF. As DNA, the CDR3 is TGCGCCAGCAGCGTGGTTGGTAGCGGGAGCCACGAGCAGTACTTC.

The chain is built from TRBV18 and TRBJ1-3; unclear D gene. The CDR3 runs to 19 residues. Trimming cost V 2 bases and J 0 bases, with 20 bases left between them. In germline, CDR1 is KGHSH, CDR2 LQKENI. In DNA form, the CDR3 reads TGTGCCAGCTCACCATTGGCCCAAGGGAGCTCCAGCTCTGGAAACACCATATATTTT. As protein: CASSPLAQGSSSSGNTIYF.

The chain carries TRBV4-2 and TRBJ2-1; maybe TRBD2 (5 bases). V gave up 0 bases and J gave up 9 bases, with 9 bases separating them. The V gene's germline CDR1 is LGHNA and CDR2 YNFKEQ. CDR3 length: 13 amino acids. CDR3 sequence reads: CASSQDEAGEQFF. The CDR3 nucleotides are TGTGCCAGCAGCCAAGATGAGGCGGGTGAGCAGTTCTTC.

The V gene is TRBV7-2, the J gene TRBJ2-1; no clear D gene. The CDR3 has 16 residues. Trimming left V 2 bases short and J 8 bases short, with 19 bases between. The germline V gene has CDR1 SGHTA and CDR2 FQGNSA. The CDR3 DNA sequence: TGTGCCAGCAGCTTACGGCAATTTACAGTTGCTGATGAGCAGTTCTTC. Residues: CASSLRQFTVADEQFF.